These 8 T cell receptor beta chains share one sample of origin, sequenced in a study of early stage breast cancer tumors. This table comes from immunoSEQ multiplex PCR, and its TCRdb copy is limited to in-frame clones, with some not included. The repertoire holds 50,000 to 75,000 clones, about three quarters seen once, with roughly 3.4% in the top ten. Material: blood. These TCRs come from a person in their twenties or thirties with breast cancer.

This clone was picked up one time. The rearrangement uses TRBV5-4 and TRBJ1-5, with TRBD1 identical over 9 bases. Trimming at V came to 3 bases and at J to 5 bases, leaving 0 bases not matched to a gene. This CDR3 has 13 amino acids. The germline V gene has CDR1 SGHNT and CDR2 YYREEE (reference sequence). This chain's CDR3 is CASSWDRDQPQHF. CDR3 DNA sequence: TGTGCCAGCAGCTGGGACAGGGATCAGCCCCAGCATTTT. Using reference TRBV5-4 and TRBJ1-5 for the parts outside the CDR3, the full variable domain is ETGVTQSPTHLIKTRGQQVTLRCSSQSGHNTVSWYQQALGQGPQFIFQYYREEENGRGNFPPRFSGLQFPNYSSELNVNALELDDSALYLCASSWDRDQPQHFGDGTRLSIL.

This clone was counted between two and nine times. This chain joins TRBV27 and TRBJ1-2, with D unresolved. In germline, CDR1 is MNHEY, CDR2 SMNVEV (reference sequence). V shed 3 bases and J shed 4 bases, with 12 bases lying between them. The CDR3 extends over 14 amino acids. CDR3 sequence: CASSLAPMFYGYTF. CDR3 coding DNA: TGTGCCAGCAGTTTGGCCCCCATGTTCTATGGCTACACCTTC.

This chain uses TRBV6-5 with TRBJ2-2; D unresolved. CDR3 length: 14 residues. Trimming shortened V by 4 bases and J by 1 base, and 7 bases separated the two germline ends. Germline lookup yields CDR1 MNHEY and CDR2 SVGAGI. DNA of the CDR3: TGTGCCAGCAGTTCCAACAGGAACACCGGGGAGCTGTTTTTT. This translates into CASSSNRNTGELFF.

This chain connects TRBV10-1 to TRBJ2-7, with TRBD2 as a possible D gene (5 bases). The ends were cut back, 4 bases at V and 2 bases at J, with 12 bases in the middle. Germline lookup yields CDR1 WNHNN and CDR2 SYGVQD (reference sequence). There are 14 residues in the CDR3. The CDR3 here is CASSGDGVTYEQYF. In DNA, the CDR3 is TGCGCCAGCAGTGGAGACGGGGTTACCTACGAGCAGTACTTC.

The CDR3: CSTRGPNYYEQYF. The CDR3 DNA sequence: TGCAGCACGCGGGGACCGAACTACTACGAGCAGTACTTC. The chain uses TRBV29-1 and TRBJ2-7, with a tentative D call TRBD2 (6 bases). Germline CDR1 reads SQVTM; CDR2 reads ANQGSEA. The CDR3 consists of 13 residues. Trimming removed 8 bases at V and 3 bases at J, with 17 bases between.

This clone was picked up one time. The chain links TRBV5-1 to TRBJ2-7; no clear D gene. Trimming took off 0 bases at V and 3 bases at J, with 10 bases between the two ends. Per the germline V gene, CDR1 is SGHRS and CDR2 is YFSETQ. The CDR3 has 14 residues. CDR3 sequence reads: CASSLGHQNYEQYF. In DNA, the CDR3 is TGCGCCAGCAGCTTGGGACACCAGAACTACGAGCAGTACTTC.

The rearrangement uses TRBV30 and TRBJ2-2, with D possibly being TRBD2 (6 bases). CDR3 size: 12 residues. Germline V gene sequence: CDR1 GTSNPN, CDR2 SVGIG (reference sequence). V was pared by 4 bases and J by 7 bases, with 10 bases between. The CDR3 reads CAWNPGVGELFF. Written as DNA, the CDR3 is TGTGCCTGGAACCCGGGGGTCGGGGAGCTGTTTTTT.

The chain links TRBV29-1 to TRBJ1-3; 8 bases line up with TRBD1. CDR3 length equals 18 residues. Per germline, CDR1 SQVTM and CDR2 ANQGSEA. V trimming: 0 bases; J trimming: 0 bases; junction bases outside the gene matches: 10. CDR3 region: CSVEDAPGTGDSGNTIYF. In nucleotides, the CDR3 is TGCAGCGTTGAAGATGCCCCGGGGACAGGCGACTCTGGAAACACCATATATTTT.